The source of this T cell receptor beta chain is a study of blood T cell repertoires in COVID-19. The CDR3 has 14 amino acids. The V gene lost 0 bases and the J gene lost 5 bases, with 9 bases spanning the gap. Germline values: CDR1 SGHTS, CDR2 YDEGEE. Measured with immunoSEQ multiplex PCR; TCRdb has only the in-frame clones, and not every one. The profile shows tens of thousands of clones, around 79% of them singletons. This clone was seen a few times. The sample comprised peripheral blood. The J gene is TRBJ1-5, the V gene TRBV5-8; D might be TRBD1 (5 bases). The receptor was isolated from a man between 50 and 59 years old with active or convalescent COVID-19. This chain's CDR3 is CASSLGTGYQPQHF. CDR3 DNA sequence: TGTGCCAGCAGCTTGGGCACAGGATATCAGCCCCAGCATTTT.